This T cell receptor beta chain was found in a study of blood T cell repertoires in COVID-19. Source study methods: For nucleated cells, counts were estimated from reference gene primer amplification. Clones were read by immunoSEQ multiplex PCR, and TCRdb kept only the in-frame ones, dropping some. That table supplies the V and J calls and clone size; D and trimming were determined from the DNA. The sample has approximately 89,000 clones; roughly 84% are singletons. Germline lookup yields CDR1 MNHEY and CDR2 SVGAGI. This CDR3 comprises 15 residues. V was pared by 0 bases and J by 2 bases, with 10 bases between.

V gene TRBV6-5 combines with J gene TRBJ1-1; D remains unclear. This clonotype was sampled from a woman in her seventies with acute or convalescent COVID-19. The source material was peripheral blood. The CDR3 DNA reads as TGTGCCAGCAGTTACTCGAGGGTAGGAAACACTGAAGCTTTCTTT. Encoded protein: CASSYSRVGNTEAFF.